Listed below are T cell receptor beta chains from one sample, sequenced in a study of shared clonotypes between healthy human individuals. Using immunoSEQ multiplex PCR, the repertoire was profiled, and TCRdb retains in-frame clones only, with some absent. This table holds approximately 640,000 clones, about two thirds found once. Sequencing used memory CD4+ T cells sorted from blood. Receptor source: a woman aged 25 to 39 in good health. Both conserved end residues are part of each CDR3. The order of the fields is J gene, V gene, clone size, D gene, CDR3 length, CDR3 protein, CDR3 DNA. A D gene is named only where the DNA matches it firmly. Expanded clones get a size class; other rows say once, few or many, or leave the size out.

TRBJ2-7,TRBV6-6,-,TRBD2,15,CASRNSGTSEGEQYF,TGTGCCAGCAGAAATTCCGGGACTAGCGAAGGCGAGCAGTACTTC
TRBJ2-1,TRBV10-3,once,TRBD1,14,CAISAGTGGDEQFF,TGTGCCATCAGTGCGGGGACAGGGGGCGATGAGCAGTTCTTC
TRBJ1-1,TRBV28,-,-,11,CASSPHTEAFF,TGTGCCAGCAGCCCTCACACTGAAGCTTTCTTT
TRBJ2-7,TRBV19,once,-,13,CASSMRSPQEQYF,TGTGCCAGTAGTATGCGGAGTCCTCAGGAGCAGTACTTC
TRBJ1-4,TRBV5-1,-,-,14,CASRVSPTNEKLFF,TGCGCCAGCAGGGTGAGCCCAACTAATGAAAAACTGTTTTTT
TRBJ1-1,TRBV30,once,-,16,CAWSPTRVRGTTEAFF,TGTGCCTGGAGCCCCACCCGGGTCAGGGGAACCACTGAAGCTTTCTTT
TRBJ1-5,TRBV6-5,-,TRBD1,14,CASSYATGDQPQHF,TGTGCCAGCAGTTACGCGACAGGGGATCAGCCCCAGCATTTT
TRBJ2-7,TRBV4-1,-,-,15,CASSQMAHTGLEQYF,TGCGCCAGCAGCCAAATGGCTCATACGGGTCTCGAGCAGTACTTC
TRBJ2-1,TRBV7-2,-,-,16,CASSFTVLSSYNEQFF,TGTGCCAGCAGCTTTACGGTCTTGAGCTCCTACAATGAGCAGTTCTTC
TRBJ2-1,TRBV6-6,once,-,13,CASRQAAYNEQFF,TGTGCCAGCAGGCAGGCGGCCTACAATGAGCAGTTCTTC
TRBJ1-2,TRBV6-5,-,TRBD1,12,CATRGISYGYTF,TGTGCCACCAGGGGGATCAGCTATGGCTACACCTTC
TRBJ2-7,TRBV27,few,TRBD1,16,CASSPLPGQGSHEQYF,TGTGCCAGCAGCCCGCTGCCGGGACAGGGGTCCCACGAGCAGTACTTC
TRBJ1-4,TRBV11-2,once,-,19,CASSLEGGKQGRTNEKLFF,TGTGCCAGCAGCTTAGAGGGCGGGAAACAGGGCCGAACTAATGAAAAACTGTTTTTT
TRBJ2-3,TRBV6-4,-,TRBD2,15,CASPGGVWVTDTQYF,TGTGCCAGCCCTGGGGGGGTATGGGTGACAGATACGCAGTATTTT
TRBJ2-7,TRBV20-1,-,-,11,CSALISTEQYF,TGCAGTGCCCTCATCTCTACGGAGCAGTACTTC
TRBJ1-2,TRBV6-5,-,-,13,CASSLGQSYGYTF,TGTGCCAGCAGTTTAGGACAGAGCTATGGCTACACCTTC
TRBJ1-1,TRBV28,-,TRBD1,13,CASGRTGGTEAFF,TGTGCCAGCGGGAGGACAGGGGGCACTGAAGCTTTCTTT
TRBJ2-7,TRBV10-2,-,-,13,CASSDNTNYEQYF,TGCGCCAGCAGTGATAATACGAATTACGAGCAGTACTTC
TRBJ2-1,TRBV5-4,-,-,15,CASSSPSGPDNEQFF,TGTGCCAGCAGCTCACCTTCTGGCCCTGACAATGAGCAGTTCTTC
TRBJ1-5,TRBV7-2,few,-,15,CASSLFWDSNQPQHF,TGTGCCAGCAGCTTATTCTGGGATTCCAATCAGCCCCAGCATTTT
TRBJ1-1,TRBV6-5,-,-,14,CASSPGPRGAEAFF,TGTGCCAGCAGTCCCGGACCCCGAGGGGCTGAAGCTTTCTTT
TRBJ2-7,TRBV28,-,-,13,CASGSGTPYEQYF,TGTGCCAGCGGATCCGGGACACCCTACGAGCAGTACTTC
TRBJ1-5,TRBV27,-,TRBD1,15,CASSLSYQGAQPQHF,TGTGCCAGCAGTTTATCGTACCAGGGGGCTCAGCCCCAGCATTTT
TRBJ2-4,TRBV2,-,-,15,CASSATRSDLDIQYF,TGTGCCAGCAGTGCAACGCGGTCTGACCTTGACATTCAGTACTTC
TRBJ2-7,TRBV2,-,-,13,CASNEDSYYEQYF,TGTGCCAGCAACGAGGACTCTTACTACGAGCAGTACTTC
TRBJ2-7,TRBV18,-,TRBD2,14,CASSRTSVDYEQYF,TGTGCCAGCTCACGAACTAGCGTCGACTACGAGCAGTACTTC
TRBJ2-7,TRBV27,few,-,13,CASSPYSGTGQYF,TGTGCCAGCAGTCCATATAGCGGGACAGGGCAGTACTTC
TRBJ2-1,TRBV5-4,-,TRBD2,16,CASSPSILAGDNEQFF,TGTGCCAGCAGCCCATCAATACTAGCGGGAGACAATGAGCAGTTCTTC